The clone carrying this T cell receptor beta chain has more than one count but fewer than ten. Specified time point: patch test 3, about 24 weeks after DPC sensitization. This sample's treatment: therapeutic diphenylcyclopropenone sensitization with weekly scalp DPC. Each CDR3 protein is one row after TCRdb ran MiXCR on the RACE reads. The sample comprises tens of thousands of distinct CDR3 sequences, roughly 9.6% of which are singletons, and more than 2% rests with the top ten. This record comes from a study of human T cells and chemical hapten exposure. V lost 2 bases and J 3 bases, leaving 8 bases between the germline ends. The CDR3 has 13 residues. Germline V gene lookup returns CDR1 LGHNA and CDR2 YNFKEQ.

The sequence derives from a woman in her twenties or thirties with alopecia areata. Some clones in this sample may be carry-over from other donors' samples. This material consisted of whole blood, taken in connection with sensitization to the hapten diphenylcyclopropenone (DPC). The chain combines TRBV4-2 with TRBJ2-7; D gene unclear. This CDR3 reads CASSQFVNYEQYF. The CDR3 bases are TGTGCCAGCAGCCAATTTGTAAACTACGAGCAGTACTTC.